One and the same sample provided the 10 T cell receptor beta chains below, sequenced in a study of vaccination effects on CD4 cells after COVID-19. Which antigens these TCRs recognize remains unknown. Data came from immunoSEQ multiplex PCR; TCRdb stores just in-frame clones and leaves some out. The data contain about 71,000 clones, around 80% of them singletons. With 10 to 11 days of culture completed, CD4+ T cells were isolated. The cohort was immunized with two doses of either the BNT162b2 or mRNA-1273 vaccine. This material consisted of CD4+ T cells from PBMCs cultured without peptide, taken after COVID-19 vaccination. These receptors originate from a human donor who received a COVID-19 vaccine.

This rearrangement joins TRBV6-1 to TRBJ2-7; D not resolved. Trimming shortened V by 1 base and J by 3 bases, and 16 bases separated the two germline ends. Germline lookup yields CDR1 MNHNS and CDR2 SASEGT. The CDR3 length is 16 residues. The CDR3 spells CASSEGPSRKDYEQYV. The CDR3 nucleotides read TGTGCCAGCAGTGAAGGGCCGTCGAGGAAGGACTACGAGCAGTACGTC.

The CDR3 spells CASSRQGEETQYF. The CDR3 nucleotides read TGTGCCAGCAGCCGACAGGGTGAGGAGACCCAGTACTTC. The J gene is TRBJ2-5, the V gene TRBV3-1 (or the pseudogene TRBV3-2); 7 bases fit TRBD1. This CDR3 is built from 13 residues. Germline V gene lookup returns CDR1 LGHDT and CDR2 YNNKEL (reference sequence). Trimming removed 4 bases from V and 5 bases from J; junction bases left unmatched: 4.

This chain uses TRBV24-1 with TRBJ1-2, with 7 bases lining up with TRBD1. The CDR3 is 14 amino acids. The V segment lost 6 bases and the J segment 2 bases; nucleotides outside the gene matches: 5. Germline V gives CDR1 KGHDR, CDR2 SFDVKD. DNA of the CDR3: TGTGCCACCAGTACCGGGACAGAGAACTATGGCTACACCTTC. This codes for CATSTGTENYGYTF.

The genes are TRBV2 and TRBJ1-1; D perhaps matches TRBD1 (6 bases). Trimming stripped 7 bases from V and 6 bases from J, with 15 bases between. The CDR3 spans 13 residues. CDR1 is SNHLY, CDR2 FYNNEI, per germline. The CDR3 sequence is CASTTGREAEAFF. The CDR3 nucleotides are TGTGCCAGCACCACAGGGAGGGAGGCTGAAGCTTTCTTT.

The chain has TRBV11-2 and TRBJ2-3; perhaps TRBD1 as D (6 bases). Germline CDR1 and CDR2: SGHAT and FQNNGV. The CDR3 has 15 amino acids. Trimming took 1 base from V and 2 from J, leaving 10 bases between them. The CDR3 nucleotides are TGTGCCAGCAGCTTAGGGGGGCTCTACACAGATACGCAGTATTTT. Translated: CASSLGGLYTDTQYF.

The chain recombines TRBV3-1 (or the pseudogene TRBV3-2) with TRBJ1-1, with a tentative D call TRBD1 (5 bases). The CDR3 contains 14 residues. The V and J ends lost 3 bases and 5 bases respectively, with 13 bases between them. The germline V gene has CDR1 LGHDT and CDR2 YNNKEL (reference sequence). The CDR3 here is CASSHLTGGTEAFF. In nucleotides, the CDR3 is TGTGCCAGCAGCCACCTTACAGGAGGGACTGAAGCTTTCTTT.

The V gene is TRBV6-1, the J gene TRBJ1-1; D call uncertain. Germline V CDR1 and CDR2: MNHNS, SASEGT. The V end lost 2 bases, the J end lost 3 bases, and 16 bases lay between the germline ends. The CDR3 covers 16 residues. CDR3 sequence reads: CASSETYFGVYTEAFF. In DNA form, the CDR3 reads TGTGCCAGCAGTGAAACATATTTCGGGGTATACACTGAAGCTTTCTTT.

This chain links TRBV6-4 with TRBJ1-4, with a possible D match to TRBD1 (5 bases). V was clipped by 10 bases and J by 8 bases, with 26 bases between them. This CDR3 comprises 16 residues. Germline V lookup: CDR1 MRHNA, CDR2 SNTAGT. The CDR3 region has the DNA TGTGCCATCCTTTCTCCGTCCGGGACTGTAGGGGAAAAACTGTTTTTT. This encodes CAILSPSGTVGEKLFF.

The rearrangement joins TRBV18 to TRBJ2-7, with 10 bases that match TRBD1. Germline CDR1 KGHSH, CDR2 LQKENI. This CDR3 has 15 amino acids. V lost 6 bases, J lost 2 bases, and 7 bases stayed unmatched. The CDR3 nucleotides are TGTGCCAGCTCTCCCGGGACAGGGGTTACCTACGAGCAGTACGTC. Translation: CASSPGTGVTYEQYV.

This chain uses TRBV5-5 with TRBJ2-7; tentatively, D is TRBD1 (6 bases). Germline loops: CDR1 SGHKS, CDR2 YYEKEE (reference sequence). The V end was cut by 0 bases, the J end by 6 bases, with 13 bases between. The CDR3 totals 14 residues. The CDR3 protein is CASSLEGYRVEQYV. CDR3 in DNA: TGTGCCAGCAGCTTGGAAGGGTACAGGGTCGAGCAGTACGTC.